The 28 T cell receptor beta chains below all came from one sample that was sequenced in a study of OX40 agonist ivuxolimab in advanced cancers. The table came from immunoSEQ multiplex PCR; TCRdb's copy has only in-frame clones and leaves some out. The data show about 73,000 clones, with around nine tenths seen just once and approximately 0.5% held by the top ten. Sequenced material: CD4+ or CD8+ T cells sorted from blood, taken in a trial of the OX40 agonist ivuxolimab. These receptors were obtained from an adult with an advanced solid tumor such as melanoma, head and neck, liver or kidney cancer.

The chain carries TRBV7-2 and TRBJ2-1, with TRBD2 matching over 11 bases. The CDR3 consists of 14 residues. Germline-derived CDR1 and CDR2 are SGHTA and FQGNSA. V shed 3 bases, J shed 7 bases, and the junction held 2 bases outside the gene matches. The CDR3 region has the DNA TGTGCCAGCAGCTTGTCTAGCGGGAGGAATGAGCAGTTCTTC. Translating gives CASSLSSGRNEQFF. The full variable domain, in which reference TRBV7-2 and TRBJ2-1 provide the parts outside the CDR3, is GAGVSQSPSNKVTEKGKDVELRCDPISGHTALYWYRQSLGQGLEFLIYFQGNSAPDKSGLPSDRFSAERTGGSVSTLTIQRTQQEDSAVYLCASSLSSGRNEQFFGPGTRLTVL.

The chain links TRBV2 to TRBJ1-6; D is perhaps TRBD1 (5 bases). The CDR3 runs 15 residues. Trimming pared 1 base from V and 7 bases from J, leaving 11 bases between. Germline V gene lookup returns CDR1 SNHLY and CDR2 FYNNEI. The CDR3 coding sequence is TGTGCCAGCAGTGAAGGGTCAGGGAGCAATTCACCCCTCCACTTT. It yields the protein CASSEGSGSNSPLHF.

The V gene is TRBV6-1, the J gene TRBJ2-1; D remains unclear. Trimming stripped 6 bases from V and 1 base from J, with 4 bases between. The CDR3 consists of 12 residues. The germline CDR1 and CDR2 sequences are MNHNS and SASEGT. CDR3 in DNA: TGTGCCAGCAGGGGTTCCTACAATGAGCAGTTCTTC. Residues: CASRGSYNEQFF.

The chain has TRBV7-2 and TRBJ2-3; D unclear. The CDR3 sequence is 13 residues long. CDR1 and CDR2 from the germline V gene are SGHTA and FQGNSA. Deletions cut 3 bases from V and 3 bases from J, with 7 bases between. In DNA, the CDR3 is TGTGCCAGCAGCTTCCGCGGTACAGATACGCAGTATTTT. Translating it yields CASSFRGTDTQYF. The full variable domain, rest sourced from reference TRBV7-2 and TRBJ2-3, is GAGVSQSPSNKVTEKGKDVELRCDPISGHTALYWYRQSLGQGLEFLIYFQGNSAPDKSGLPSDRFSAERTGGSVSTLTIQRTQQEDSAVYLCASSFRGTDTQYFGPGTRLTVL.

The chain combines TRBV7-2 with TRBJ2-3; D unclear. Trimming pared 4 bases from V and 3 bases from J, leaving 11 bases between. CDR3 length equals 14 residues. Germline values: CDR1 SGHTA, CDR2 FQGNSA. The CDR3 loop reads CASSSLLGTDTQYF. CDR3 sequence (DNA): TGTGCCAGCAGCTCCCTCCTGGGAACAGATACGCAGTATTTT.

CDR3 nucleotide sequence: TGTGCCAGCAGCTGGCTGCGGGACCAAGAGACCCAGTACTTC. It encodes CASSWLRDQETQYF. V is TRBV7-9 and J is TRBJ2-5, with a tentative D call TRBD2 (5 bases). Per the germline V gene, CDR1 is SEHNR and CDR2 is FQNEAQ (reference sequence). The CDR3 has 14 residues. Trimming took off 4 bases at V and 0 bases at J, with 9 bases between the two ends.

The CDR3 bases are TGTGCCAGCAGTTTTTCGCAGGGGTCCTACAATGAGCAGTTCTTC. Its translation: CASSFSQGSYNEQFF. The chain links TRBV28 to TRBJ2-1, with a tentative D call TRBD1 (6 bases). V lost 3 bases to trimming and J lost 1 base, with 10 bases between them. The germline CDR1 and CDR2 sequences are MDHEN and SYDVKM. The CDR3 has 15 amino acids.

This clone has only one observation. The CDR3 loop is CASSSGQALEQYF. CDR3 bases: TGTGCCAGCAGTTCGGGACAGGCCCTCGAGCAGTACTTC. The chain has TRBV7-2 and TRBJ2-7, with 8 bases matching TRBD1. The CDR3 consists of 13 residues. V gave up 6 bases and J gave up 6 bases; unmatched junction bases: 7. Germline values: CDR1 SGHTA, CDR2 FQGNSA.

CDR3 region: CASSSGTGGNIQYF. As DNA, the CDR3 is TGCGCCAGCAGCTCCGGGACAGGGGGCAACATTCAGTACTTC. This chain uses TRBV5-1 with TRBJ2-4; TRBD1 agrees at 12 bases. In germline, CDR1 is SGHRS, CDR2 YFSETQ. The V segment lost 3 bases and the J segment 7 bases; nucleotides outside the gene matches: 2. This CDR3 is built from 14 residues.

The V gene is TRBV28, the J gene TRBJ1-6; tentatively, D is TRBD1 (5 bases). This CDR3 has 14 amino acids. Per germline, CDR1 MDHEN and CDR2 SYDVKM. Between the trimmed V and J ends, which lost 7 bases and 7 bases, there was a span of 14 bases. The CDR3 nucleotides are TGTGCCAGCAATGCGGGACGGCCCAATTCACCCCTCCACTTT. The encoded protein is CASNAGRPNSPLHF.

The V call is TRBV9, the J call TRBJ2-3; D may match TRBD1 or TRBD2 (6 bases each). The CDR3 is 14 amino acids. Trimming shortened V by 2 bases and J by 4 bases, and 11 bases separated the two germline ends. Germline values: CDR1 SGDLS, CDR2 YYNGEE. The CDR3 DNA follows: TGTGCCAGCAGCGTCGGGGGCCCCCCAGATACGCAGTATTTT. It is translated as CASSVGGPPDTQYF.

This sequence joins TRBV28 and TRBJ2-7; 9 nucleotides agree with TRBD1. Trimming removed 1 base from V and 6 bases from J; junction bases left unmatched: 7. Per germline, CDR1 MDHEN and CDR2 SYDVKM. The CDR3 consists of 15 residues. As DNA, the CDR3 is TGTGCCAGCAGTTTATTGTCGGGACAGGGCCTCGAGCAGTACTTC. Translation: CASSLLSGQGLEQYF.

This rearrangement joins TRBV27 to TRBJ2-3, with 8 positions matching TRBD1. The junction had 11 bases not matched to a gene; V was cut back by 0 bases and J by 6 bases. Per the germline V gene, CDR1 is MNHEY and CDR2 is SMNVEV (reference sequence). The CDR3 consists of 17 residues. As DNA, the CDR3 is TGTGCCAGCAGTTTATCCCTTTGGGTCGGGGACAGGGATACGCAGTATTTT. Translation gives CASSLSLWVGDRDTQYF.

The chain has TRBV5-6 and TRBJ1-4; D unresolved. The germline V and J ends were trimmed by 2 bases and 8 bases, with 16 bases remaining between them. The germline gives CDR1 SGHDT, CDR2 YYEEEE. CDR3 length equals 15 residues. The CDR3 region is CASSFRTVGREKLFF. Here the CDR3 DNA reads TGTGCCAGCAGCTTCCGGACGGTGGGAAGGGAAAAACTGTTTTTT.

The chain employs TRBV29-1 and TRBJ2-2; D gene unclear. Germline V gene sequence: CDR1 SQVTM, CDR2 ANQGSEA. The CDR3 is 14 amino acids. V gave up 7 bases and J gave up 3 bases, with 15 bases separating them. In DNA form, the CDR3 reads TGCAGCGCCACTTCTGGTGTCGACACCGGGGAGCTGTTTTTT. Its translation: CSATSGVDTGELFF.

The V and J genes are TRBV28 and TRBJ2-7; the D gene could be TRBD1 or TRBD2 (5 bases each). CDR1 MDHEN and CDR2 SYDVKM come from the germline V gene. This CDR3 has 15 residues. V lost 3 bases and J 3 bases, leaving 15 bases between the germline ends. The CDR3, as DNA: TGTGCCAGCAGTTTTGAGGGGCCCCGCGGCTACGAGCAGTACTTC. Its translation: CASSFEGPRGYEQYF.

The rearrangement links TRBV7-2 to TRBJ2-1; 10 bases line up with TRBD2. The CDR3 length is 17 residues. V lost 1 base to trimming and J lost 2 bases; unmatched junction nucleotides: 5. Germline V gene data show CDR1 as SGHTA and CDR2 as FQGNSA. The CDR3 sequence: CASSLVGAGGPYNEQFF. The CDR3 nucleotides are TGTGCCAGCAGCTTAGTTGGAGCGGGAGGGCCCTACAATGAGCAGTTCTTC.

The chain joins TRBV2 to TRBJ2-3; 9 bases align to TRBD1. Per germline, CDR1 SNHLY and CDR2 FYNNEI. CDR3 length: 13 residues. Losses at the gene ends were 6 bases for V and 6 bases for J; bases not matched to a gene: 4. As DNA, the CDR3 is TGTGCCAGCAGGAGGGACAGGGTTGATACGCAGTATTTT. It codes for CASRRDRVDTQYF.

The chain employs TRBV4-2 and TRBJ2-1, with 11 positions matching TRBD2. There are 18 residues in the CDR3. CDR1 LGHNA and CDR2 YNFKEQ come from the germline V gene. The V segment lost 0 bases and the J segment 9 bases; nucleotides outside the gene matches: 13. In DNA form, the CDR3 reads TGTGCCAGCAGCCAAGACCCAACCTCTAGCGGGAGGTTCGTTGAGCAGTTCTTC. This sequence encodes CASSQDPTSSGRFVEQFF.

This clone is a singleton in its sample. The CDR3 DNA sequence: TGTGCCAGCAGCAAAGAAACAGGGAACACCGGGGAGCTGTTTTTT. It translates to CASSKETGNTGELFF. The gene calls are TRBV21-1 and TRBJ2-2; TRBD1 is taken as the D call from the table, unchecked against the DNA. TRBV21-1 is labeled a pseudogene. The CDR3 has 15 amino acids.

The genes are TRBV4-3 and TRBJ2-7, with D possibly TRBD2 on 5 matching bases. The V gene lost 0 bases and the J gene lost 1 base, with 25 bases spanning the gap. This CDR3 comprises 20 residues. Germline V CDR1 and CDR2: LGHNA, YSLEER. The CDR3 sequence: CASSQDIDSGRGGSSYEQYF. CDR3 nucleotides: TGCGCCAGCAGCCAAGATATTGATTCTGGGCGCGGCGGGTCGTCCTACGAGCAGTACTTC.

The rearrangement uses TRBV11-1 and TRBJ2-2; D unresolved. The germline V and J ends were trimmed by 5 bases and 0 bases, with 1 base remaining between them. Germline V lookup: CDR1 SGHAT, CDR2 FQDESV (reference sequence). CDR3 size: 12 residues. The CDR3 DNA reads TGTGCCAGCAGCCCGAACACCGGGGAGCTGTTTTTT. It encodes CASSPNTGELFF.

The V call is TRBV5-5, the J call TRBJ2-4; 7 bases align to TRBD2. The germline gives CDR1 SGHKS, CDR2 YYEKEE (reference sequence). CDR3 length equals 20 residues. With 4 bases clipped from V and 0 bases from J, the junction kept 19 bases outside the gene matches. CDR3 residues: CASSAGDHTGLFLAKNIQYF. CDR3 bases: TGTGCCAGCAGCGCGGGGGACCATACGGGTCTCTTTTTAGCCAAAAACATTCAGTACTTC.

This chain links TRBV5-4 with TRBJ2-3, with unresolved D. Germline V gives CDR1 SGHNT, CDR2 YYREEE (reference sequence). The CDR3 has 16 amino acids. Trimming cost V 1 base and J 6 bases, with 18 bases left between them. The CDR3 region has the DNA TGTGCCAGCAGCTTGAGGGTCTCCGCTAGGAGTGATACGCAGTATTTT. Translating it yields CASSLRVSARSDTQYF. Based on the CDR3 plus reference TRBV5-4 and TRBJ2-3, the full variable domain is ETGVTQSPTHLIKTRGQQVTLRCSSQSGHNTVSWYQQALGQGPQFIFQYYREEENGRGNFPPRFSGLQFPNYSSELNVNALELDDSALYLCASSLRVSARSDTQYFGPGTRLTVL.

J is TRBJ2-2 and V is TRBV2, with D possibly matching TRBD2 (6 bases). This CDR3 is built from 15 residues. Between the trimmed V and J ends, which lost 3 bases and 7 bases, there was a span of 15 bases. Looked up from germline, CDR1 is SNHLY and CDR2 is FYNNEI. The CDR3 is CASSDWDSQSGELFF. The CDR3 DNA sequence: TGTGCCAGCAGTGATTGGGACTCCCAGAGCGGGGAGCTGTTTTTT. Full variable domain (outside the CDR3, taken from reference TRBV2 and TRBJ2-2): EPEVTQTPSHQVTQMGQEVILRCVPISNHLYFYWYRQILGQKVEFLVSFYNNEISEKSEIFDDQFSVERPDGSNFTLKIRSTKLEDSAMYFCASSDWDSQSGELFFGEGSRLTVL.

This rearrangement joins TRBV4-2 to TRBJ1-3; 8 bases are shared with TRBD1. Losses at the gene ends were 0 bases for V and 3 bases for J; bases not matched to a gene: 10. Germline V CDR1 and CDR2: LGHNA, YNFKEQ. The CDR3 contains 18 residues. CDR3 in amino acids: CASSQDKAQGAFGNTIYF. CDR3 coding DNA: TGTGCCAGCAGCCAAGACAAGGCGCAGGGGGCGTTTGGAAACACCATATATTTT.

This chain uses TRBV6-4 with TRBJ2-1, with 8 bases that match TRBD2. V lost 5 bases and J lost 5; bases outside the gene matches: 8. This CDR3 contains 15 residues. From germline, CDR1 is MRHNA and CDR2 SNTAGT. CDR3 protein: CASSIELAANNEQFF. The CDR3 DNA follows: TGTGCCAGCAGTATCGAACTAGCGGCAAACAATGAGCAGTTCTTC.

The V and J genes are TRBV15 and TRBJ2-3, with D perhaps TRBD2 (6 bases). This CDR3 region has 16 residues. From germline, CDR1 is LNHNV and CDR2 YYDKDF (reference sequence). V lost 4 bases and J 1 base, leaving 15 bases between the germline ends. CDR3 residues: CATSNFGSRGTDTQYF. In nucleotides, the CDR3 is TGTGCCACCAGCAATTTCGGGAGTCGCGGCACAGATACGCAGTATTTT.